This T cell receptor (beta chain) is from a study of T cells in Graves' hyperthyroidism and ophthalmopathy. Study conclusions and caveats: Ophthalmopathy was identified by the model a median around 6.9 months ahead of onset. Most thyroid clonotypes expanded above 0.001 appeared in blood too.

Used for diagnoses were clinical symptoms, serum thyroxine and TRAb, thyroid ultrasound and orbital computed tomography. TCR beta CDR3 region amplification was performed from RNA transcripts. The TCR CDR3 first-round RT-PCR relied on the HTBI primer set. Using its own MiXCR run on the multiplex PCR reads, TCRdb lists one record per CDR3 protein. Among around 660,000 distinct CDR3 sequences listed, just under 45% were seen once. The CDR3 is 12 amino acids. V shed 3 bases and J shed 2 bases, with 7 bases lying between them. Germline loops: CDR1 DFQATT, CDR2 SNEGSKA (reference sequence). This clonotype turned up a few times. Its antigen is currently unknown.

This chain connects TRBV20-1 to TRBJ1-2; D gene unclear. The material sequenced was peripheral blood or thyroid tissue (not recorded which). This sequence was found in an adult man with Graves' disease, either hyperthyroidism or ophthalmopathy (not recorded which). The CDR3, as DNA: TGCAGTGCTAGGAACGGAAACTATGGCTACACCTTC. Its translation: CSARNGNYGYTF.